The 10 T cell receptor beta chains in this list originate from one sample, sequenced in a study of blood T cell repertoires in COVID-19. Sequenced by immunoSEQ multiplex PCR; TCRdb stores in-frame clones only, minus some. The profile covers around 260,000 clones, with roughly four fifths appearing a single time and over 8.5% taken by the ten largest. Sequences were obtained from peripheral blood. Receptors were obtained from a woman between 50 and 59 years old who had recovered from COVID-19.

This rearrangement joins TRBV4-2 to TRBJ2-5; TRBD2 is a possible D gene (5 bases). The CDR3 totals 14 residues. Germline V gene data show CDR1 as LGHNA and CDR2 as YNFKEQ. The V end was cut by 1 base, the J end by 0 bases, with 6 bases between. Here the CDR3 reads CASSQGTHQETQYF. In DNA, the CDR3 is TGTGCCAGCAGCCAAGGGACTCACCAAGAGACCCAGTACTTC.

The rearrangement joins TRBV7-2 to TRBJ2-7; D uncertain. The germline gives CDR1 SGHTA, CDR2 FQGNSA. This CDR3 spans 13 amino acids. V lost 0 bases to trimming and J lost 3 bases, with 6 bases between them. In DNA, the CDR3 is TGTGCCAGCAGCTTAGCGGGCGACTACGAGCAGTACTTC. Translated, it gives CASSLAGDYEQYF.

Comment on this clone: The same CDR3 can be traced to other DNA sequences in this sample. This rearrangement joins TRBV28 to TRBJ2-7; D remains unclear. The CDR3 extends over 13 amino acids. Germline V CDR1 and CDR2: MDHEN, SYDVKM. V dropped 5 bases and J dropped 0 bases, with 8 bases sitting between them. The CDR3 DNA follows: TGTGCCAGCAGTCCCCGCGGCTCCTACGAGCAGTACTTC. Translating gives CASSPRGSYEQYF. Filled out from reference TRBV28 and TRBJ2-7, the complete variable domain reads DVKVTQSSRYLVKRTGEKVFLECVQDMDHENMFWYRQDPGLGLRLIYFSYDVKMKEKGDIPEGYSVSREKKERFSLILESASTNQTSMYLCASSPRGSYEQYFGPGTRLTVT.

The chain is built from TRBV15 and TRBJ2-6; D uncertain. Trimming stripped 0 bases from V and 0 bases from J, with 6 bases between. This CDR3 contains 16 residues. Germline lookup yields CDR1 LNHNV and CDR2 YYDKDF (reference sequence). This CDR3 reads CATSRDDSSGANVLTF. The CDR3 DNA reads TGTGCCACCAGCAGAGATGATAGCTCTGGGGCCAACGTCCTGACTTTC. The variable domain in full, with the rest retrieved from reference TRBV15 and TRBJ2-6, is DAMVIQNPRYQVTQFGKPVTLSCSQTLNHNVMYWYQQKSSQAPKLLFHYYDKDFNNEADTPDNFQSRRPNTSFCFLDIRSPGLGDTAMYLCATSRDDSSGANVLTFGAGSRLTVL.

In regard to this clone: Distinct nucleotide sequences in the sample also encode this CDR3. The rearrangement uses TRBV9 and TRBJ2-7, with 9 bases matching TRBD2. The CDR3 extends over 16 amino acids. The germline CDR1 and CDR2 sequences are SGDLS and YYNGEE. V lost 0 bases to trimming and J lost 0 bases; unmatched junction nucleotides: 4. The CDR3 nucleotides read TGTGCCAGCAGCGTAGGTAGCGGGGGCTCCTCCTACGAGCAGTACTTC. Its protein is CASSVGSGGSSYEQYF. The complete variable domain, with remaining parts taken from reference TRBV9 and TRBJ2-7, reads DSGVTQTPKHLITATGQRVTLRCSPRSGDLSVYWYQQSLDQGLQFLIQYYNGEERAKGNILERFSAQQFPDLHSELNLSSLELGDSALYFCASSVGSGGSSYEQYFGPGTRLTVT.

CDR3 DNA sequence: TGTGCCAGCAGTTTATTTAGCTCGGGAGAAGCTTTCTTT. Residues: CASSLFSSGEAFF. The rearrangement links TRBV27 to TRBJ1-1, with D hard to call. The germline V and J ends were trimmed by 1 base and 8 bases, with 11 bases remaining between them. CDR3 length: 13 amino acids. Germline V lookup: CDR1 MNHEY, CDR2 SMNVEV (reference sequence).

The chain couples TRBV19 to TRBJ2-1; D may be TRBD2 (6 bases). This CDR3 comprises 13 residues. Germline lookup yields CDR1 LNHDA and CDR2 SQIVND (reference sequence). V was cut by 1 base and J by 7 bases, with 8 bases left in between. CDR3 region: CASSIGGENEQFF. CDR3 nucleotides: TGTGCCAGTAGTATAGGGGGGGAGAATGAGCAGTTCTTC. Using reference TRBV19 and TRBJ2-1 for the parts outside the CDR3, the full variable domain is DGGITQSPKYLFRKEGQNVTLSCEQNLNHDAMYWYRQDPGQGLRLIYYSQIVNDFQKGDIAEGYSVSREKKESFPLTVTSAQKNPTAFYLCASSIGGENEQFFGPGTRLTVL.

This chain uses TRBV7-3 with TRBJ2-3; TRBD1 is a possible D gene (6 bases). The V and J ends lost 3 bases and 5 bases respectively, with 9 bases between them. This CDR3 has 13 residues. The germline CDR1 and CDR2 sequences are SGHTA and FQGTGA. CDR3 in amino acids: CASSFRGGDTQYF. The CDR3 DNA is TGTGCCAGCAGCTTCAGGGGCGGAGATACGCAGTATTTT.

This clone was detected once. The V gene is TRBV5-5, the J gene TRBJ2-3, with TRBD2 identical over 14 bases. Trimming took 4 bases from V and 1 from J; bases not matched to a gene: 8. The CDR3 has 18 residues. The germline V gene encodes CDR1 SGHKS and CDR2 YYEKEE (reference sequence). This CDR3 is CASSRLAGGPTRTDTQYF. In nucleotides, the CDR3 is TGTGCCAGCAGCCGACTAGCGGGGGGGCCCACTCGCACAGATACGCAGTATTTT.

V gene TRBV6-5 combines with J gene TRBJ2-7; 9 bases line up with TRBD1. Germline values: CDR1 MNHEY, CDR2 SVGAGI. V shed 6 bases, J shed 7 bases, and the junction held 7 bases outside the gene matches. The CDR3 is 13 amino acids. The DNA of the CDR3 is TGTGCCAGCAGGCAAACAGGGGGCGCAGAGCAGTACTTC. Translated: CASRQTGGAEQYF.